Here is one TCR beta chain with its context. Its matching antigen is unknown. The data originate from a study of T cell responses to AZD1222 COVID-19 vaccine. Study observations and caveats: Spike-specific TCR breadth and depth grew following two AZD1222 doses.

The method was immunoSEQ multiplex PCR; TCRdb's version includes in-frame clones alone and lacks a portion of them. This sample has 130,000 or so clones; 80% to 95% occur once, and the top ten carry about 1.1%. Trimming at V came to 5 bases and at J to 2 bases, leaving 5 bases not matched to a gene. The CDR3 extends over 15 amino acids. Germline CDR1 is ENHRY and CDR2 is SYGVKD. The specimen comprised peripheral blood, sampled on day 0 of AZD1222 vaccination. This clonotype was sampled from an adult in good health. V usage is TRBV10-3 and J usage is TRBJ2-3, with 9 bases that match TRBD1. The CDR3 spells CAISITGGSTDTQYF. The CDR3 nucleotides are TGTGCCATCAGTATTACAGGGGGCTCCACAGATACGCAGTATTTT.